The rows below give T cell receptor beta chains drawn from one sample of a study of T-cell reconstitution after alpha-beta-depleted transplantation in children. In TCRdb, the PCR reads were re-called with MiXCR into one record per CDR3 protein. The table lists approximately 300,000 distinct CDR3 sequences, around a tenth of them singletons, with around 22% in the top ten. This material consisted of peripheral blood, taken 180 days after TCRalphabeta/CD19-depleted stem cell transplant. Receptors were obtained from a male patient aged 2 to 10 who had a stem cell transplant for chronic granulomatous disease, so the T cells may come from the graft donor. Both conserved end residues are part of each CDR3. D genes are given only for firm matches. The listing skips clone size in some rows; elsewhere it reads once, few, many or a size class.

v_call	clone_size	j_call	cdr3_length	d_call	cdr3_nt	cdr3_aa
TRBV3-1	many	TRBJ2-7	14	TRBD1	TGTGCCAGCAGCCCGGGACAGGCGATCTACGAGCAGTACTTC	CASSPGQAIYEQYF
TRBV7-9	many	TRBJ1-1	11	.	TGTGCCAGCAGCTTATCTTCAGGGGCGACCTTC	CASSLSSGATF
TRBV7-6	many	TRBJ2-3	15	TRBD2	TGTGCCAGCAGCCCCCGACTAGCGGGAGAAGCCACGCAGTATTTT	CASSPRLAGEATQYF
TRBV7-6	many	TRBJ1-6	19	.	TGTGCCAGCAGCTTAGCGTGGCAGCCGTTAAGCTCCTATAATTCACCCCTCCACTTT	CASSLAWQPLSSYNSPLHF
TRBV5-1	many	TRBJ1-1	13	TRBD1	TGCGCCAGCAGCAAAGGACAGGGCGCTGAAGCTTTCTTT	CASSKGQGAEAFF
TRBV7-6	many	TRBJ2-5	15	TRBD1	TGTGCCAGCAGCTCCGGACAGGGAGGCCAAGAGACCCAGTACTTC	CASSSGQGGQETQYF
TRBV6-1	.	TRBJ1-1	15	TRBD1	TGTGCCAGCAGGTCCGGGACAGGGCGATCCACTGAAGCTTTCTTT	CASRSGTGRSTEAFF
TRBV5-5	many	TRBJ1-1	14	.	TGTGCCAGCAGCTTGAACAGCCGGAGGGAGGAAGCTTTCTTT	CASSLNSRREEAFF
TRBV12-3/TRBV12-4	many	TRBJ1-1	15	.	TGTGCCAGCAGTTTGCTGGGACTAGCGAACACTGAAGCTTTCTTT	CASSLLGLANTEAFF
TRBV12-3/TRBV12-4	few	TRBJ2-7	12	.	TGTGCCAGCGGAGGGGGGGGCGTGCAGCAGTACTTC	CASGGGGVQQYF
TRBV6-5	many	TRBJ2-7	15	TRBD2	TGTGCCAGCAGTTACGCCGGGACTAGCGTGGTCGAGCAGTACTTC	CASSYAGTSVVEQYF
TRBV18	.	TRBJ2-1	14	TRBD1	TGTGCCAGCTCACTCCTGGACAGGGTGGCTGAGCAGTTCTTC	CASSLLDRVAEQFF
TRBV29-1	many	TRBJ1-1	14	.	TGCAGCGTTGAAAAGTTAGTTGGAGCCGCCGGAGCTTTCTTT	CSVEKLVGAAGAFF
TRBV4-3	.	TRBJ2-1	16	TRBD2	TGCGCCAGCAGCCAGTATAGCGGGGGGGCTTACAATGAGCAGTTCTTC	CASSQYSGGAYNEQFF
TRBV3-1	few	TRBJ2-2	15	.	TGTGCCAGCAGCCAAGAGGTCAGATACACCGGGGAGCTGTTTTTT	CASSQEVRYTGELFF
TRBV20-1	many	TRBJ2-2	20	.	TGCAGTGCTAGAGAATTTTCAACTCTCCCAAGCCCTTTTTTCACCGGGGAGCTGTTTTTT	CSAREFSTLPSPFFTGELFF
TRBV12-3/TRBV12-4	many	TRBJ2-7	13	TRBD2	TGTGCCAGCAGTCTAGCGGGAGGGTTCGAGCAGTACTTC	CASSLAGGFEQYF
TRBV28	few	TRBJ2-7	15	TRBD1	TGTGCCAGCAGTATCGACAGGGGGCCCATCTACGAGCAGTACTTC	CASSIDRGPIYEQYF
TRBV7-2	many	TRBJ2-2	15	.	TGTGCCAGCAGCCTCGGGGCTAGCTCGAGCGGGGAGCTGTTTTTT	CASSLGASSSGELFF
TRBV12-3/TRBV12-4	many	TRBJ2-5	14	TRBD1	TGTGCCAGCAGATCCGGGACAGGGGAAGAGACCCAGTACTTC	CASRSGTGEETQYF
TRBV28	many	TRBJ2-7	12	.	TGTGCCAGCGGGGCGGCTCGTTCGGAGCAGTACTTC	CASGAARSEQYF
TRBV6-1	many	TRBJ1-5	17	.	TGTGCCAGCAGTGAAATCAGAATCGTCCCCGGAAATCAGCCCCAGCATTTT	CASSEIRIVPGNQPQHF
TRBV13	many	TRBJ2-1	13	.	TGTGCCAGCAGCCCCCGTTACCACTATGAGCAGTTCTTC	CASSPRYHYEQFF
TRBV25-1	.	TRBJ1-4	13	TRBD1	TGTGCCAGCGGCCGGGACAGAGATGAAAAACTGTTTTTT	CASGRDRDEKLFF
TRBV5-1	many	TRBJ2-1	19	.	TGCGCCAGCAGCTTGACACGACAGGTAATAAGGGACACCTACAATGAGCAGTTCTTC	CASSLTRQVIRDTYNEQFF
TRBV11-2	many	TRBJ2-2	15	.	TGTGCCAGCAGCACCGGGACACTGAACACCGGGGAGCTGTTTTTT	CASSTGTLNTGELFF
TRBV6-1	many	TRBJ1-5	14	.	TGTGCCAGCAAGAAGGAATATAGCAATCAGCCCCAGCATTTT	CASKKEYSNQPQHF
TRBV28	many	TRBJ2-7	15	TRBD2	TGTGCCAGCAGTATATATAGAGCGGGAGGGTACGAGCAGTACTTC	CASSIYRAGGYEQYF
TRBV7-2	many	TRBJ2-7	15	TRBD2	TGTGCCAGCAGCTTAGACGTTGCGGGGGCCTACGAGCAGTACTTC	CASSLDVAGAYEQYF
TRBV20-1	.	TRBJ2-7	13	TRBD1	TGCAGTGCCAGGACAGGGGCCTCCTACGAGCAGTACTTC	CSARTGASYEQYF
TRBV5-5	many	TRBJ2-7	15	.	TGTGCCAGCAGCTTGGCCGTCGGCGAAACCTACGAGCAGTACTTC	CASSLAVGETYEQYF
TRBV5-1	many	TRBJ1-5	15	.	TGCGCCAGCAGCTTGGCCGGGAATAGCAATCAGCCCCAGCATTTT	CASSLAGNSNQPQHF
TRBV5-4	many	TRBJ2-2	14	.	TGTGCCAGCAGTCGGACAGCGAACACCGGGGAGCTGTTTTTT	CASSRTANTGELFF
TRBV7-2	.	TRBJ2-1	16	.	TGTGCCAGCAGCGCCCCGGGACTGGCGGGAATGGGTGGGCAGTTCTTC	CASSAPGLAGMGGQFF
TRBV28	.	TRBJ2-1	15	TRBD2	TGTGCCAGCAGTCGTAGCGGGAGGGCCCTCAACGAGCAGTTCTTC	CASSRSGRALNEQFF
TRBV20-1	many	TRBJ2-1	14	.	TGCAGTGCTAGTGTGTCGTTGGGGGTCGATGAGCAGTTCTTC	CSASVSLGVDEQFF
TRBV7-8	many	TRBJ1-4	14	TRBD1	TGTGCCAGCAGTGGACAGGTGCTTAATGAAAAACTGTTTTTT	CASSGQVLNEKLFF
TRBV20-1	many	TRBJ2-7	14	TRBD1	TGCAGTGCTAGAGCTTCAGACAGGGGCAACGAGCAGTACTTC	CSARASDRGNEQYF
TRBV20-1	many	TRBJ1-5	14	.	TGCAGTGCTAGAGGGAAGTATAGCAATCAGCCCCAGCATTTT	CSARGKYSNQPQHF
TRBV19	few	TRBJ2-1	16	.	TGTGCCAGTAGTATGCCTAGTGGCAGCTCCTACAATGAGCAGTTCTTC	CASSMPSGSSYNEQFF
TRBV5-1	many	TRBJ2-5	19	TRBD2	TGCGCCAGCAGCTTGGCCGGTTTGTTGCTCAGAGCGGGAGGGGAGACCCAGTACTTC	CASSLAGLLLRAGGETQYF
TRBV24-1	many	TRBJ2-1	16	.	TGTGCCACCAGCCAAGGGGGAGGCAAATTCTACAATGAGCAGTTCTTC	CATSQGGGKFYNEQFF
TRBV2	many	TRBJ1-1	15	.	TGTGCCAGCAGTGAACATGAGCAGGGATCCACTGAAGCTTTCTTT	CASSEHEQGSTEAFF
TRBV3-1	few	TRBJ1-1	15	TRBD1	TGTGCCAGCAGCCACCCAGACAGGGGGCGGACTGAAGCTTTCTTT	CASSHPDRGRTEAFF
TRBV10-3	many	TRBJ2-2	14	TRBD1	TGTGCCATCAGGGGGACAGCGAACACCGGGGAGCTGTTTTTT	CAIRGTANTGELFF
TRBV7-3	many	TRBJ2-1	15	TRBD2	TGTGCCAGCAGCTTTCCCGCGGGGGGCAACAATGAGCAGTTCTTC	CASSFPAGGNNEQFF
TRBV5-6	many	TRBJ2-3	16	TRBD2	TGTGCCAGCAGCTCATTAAGGCTAGCGGGTTCAGATACGCAGTATTTT	CASSSLRLAGSDTQYF
TRBV10-3	many	TRBJ2-3	14	.	TGTGCCACGCGACAGGCCTTTAGCACAGATACGCAGTATTTT	CATRQAFSTDTQYF
TRBV5-1	many	TRBJ1-2	15	.	TGCGCCAGCAGATCTTTTCTCTCGGATAGCTATGGCTACACCTTC	CASRSFLSDSYGYTF
TRBV5-5	many	TRBJ2-7	13	.	TGTGCCAGCAGCTTGCAGCTTTCCTACGAGCAGTACTTC	CASSLQLSYEQYF